Listed here are 5 T cell receptor beta chains from one sample, sequenced in a study of shared clonotypes between healthy human individuals. Produced via immunoSEQ multiplex PCR; TCRdb's table is partial and in-frame only. The data show roughly 2.2 million clones, 85% to 95% seen once. The specimen sequenced was naive CD4+ T cells from PBMCs. Subset denoted: CD45RA+ positively selected. These receptors were taken from a man between 18 and 35 years old in good health. Some clones in this sample may be carry-over from other donors' samples.

This rearrangement joins TRBV4-2 to TRBJ2-1; D could derive from TRBD1 or TRBD2 (5 bases each). The CDR3 has 15 residues. Germline V gives CDR1 LGHNA, CDR2 YNFKEQ. Trimming pared 0 bases from V and 7 bases from J, leaving 13 bases between. CDR3 coding DNA: TGTGCCAGCAGCCAAGAGGCCGGGACCTTTAATGAGCAGTTCTTC. This encodes CASSQEAGTFNEQFF.

In its sample, this clone was seen a few times. This chain joins TRBV4-2 and TRBJ1-1; D call uncertain. V gave up 0 bases and J gave up 1 base, with 9 bases separating them. CDR1 is LGHNA and CDR2 is YNFKEQ in the germline V gene. This CDR3 spans 15 amino acids. CDR3: CASSQDLLANTEAFF. The CDR3 DNA is TGTGCCAGCAGCCAAGATCTACTGGCGAACACTGAAGCTTTCTTT.

The chain combines TRBV5-6 with TRBJ1-2, with a possible D match to TRBD1 (6 bases). V was clipped by 4 bases and J by 4 bases, with 14 bases between them. The CDR3 sequence is 14 residues long. Germline lookup yields CDR1 SGHDT and CDR2 YYEEEE. CDR3 residues: CASSRIQGLYGYTF. In DNA form, the CDR3 reads TGTGCCAGCAGCCGAATTCAGGGGCTCTATGGCTACACCTTC.

In its sample, this clone was seen once. The V gene is TRBV18, the J gene TRBJ2-1; 7 bases align to TRBD1. This CDR3 region has 15 residues. The V gene end was trimmed by 2 bases and the J gene end by 3 bases; junction bases not matched to a gene: 4. The germline V gene has CDR1 KGHSH and CDR2 LQKENI. CDR3 sequence (DNA): TGTGCCAGCTCACCATGGGACAGAGTCTACAATGAGCAGTTCTTC. It yields the protein CASSPWDRVYNEQFF.

CDR3 amino acids: CASSLRATDTGELFF. The DNA of the CDR3 is TGTGCCAGCAGCCTAAGGGCAACCGATACCGGGGAGCTGTTTTTT. The chain recombines TRBV5-5 with TRBJ2-2; no clear D. Trimming pared 4 bases from V and 5 bases from J, leaving 15 bases between. CDR1 and CDR2 (germline): SGHKS, YYEKEE (reference sequence). This CDR3 is 15 amino acids long.